A single sample is the source of the 15 T cell receptor beta chains below, sequenced in a study of blood T cell repertoires in COVID-19. TCRdb's table, derived via immunoSEQ multiplex PCR, lists solely in-frame clones and lacks some. Here the sample spans around 150,000 clones, about 90% being singletons. The sample taken for sequencing was peripheral blood. Receptors were obtained from a man between 45 and 60 years old with active COVID-19.

The chain links TRBV2 to TRBJ2-7; D remains ambiguous. V lost 10 bases and J 3 bases, leaving 19 bases between the germline ends. Germline V gene sequence: CDR1 SNHLY, CDR2 FYNNEI. This CDR3 is built from 14 residues. The DNA for the CDR3 is TGTGCCACTAAAACTTTACCTCACCGCTACGAGCAGTACTTC. Encoded protein: CATKTLPHRYEQYF.

The V gene is TRBV7-8, the J gene TRBJ1-5, with 7 bases aligning to TRBD1. The CDR3 consists of 14 residues. Germline CDR1 and CDR2: SGHVS and FQNEAQ. After removal of 5 bases from V and 7 bases from J, the junction contained 8 bases not matched to a gene. The CDR3 sequence: CASSLRQGAQPQHF. The CDR3 DNA reads TGTGCCAGCAGCCTGCGACAGGGTGCCCAGCCCCAGCATTTT.

V usage is TRBV2 and J usage is TRBJ2-1; D is undetermined. The ends were cut back, 8 bases at V and 4 bases at J, with 9 bases in the middle. The CDR3 contains 12 residues. CDR1 and CDR2 from the germline V gene are SNHLY and FYNNEI. The CDR3 region is CASCTSYNEQFF. In DNA form, the CDR3 reads TGTGCCAGCTGTACCAGTTACAATGAGCAGTTCTTC. Combining the CDR3 with reference TRBV2 and TRBJ2-1 gives the whole variable domain EPEVTQTPSHQVTQMGQEVILRCVPISNHLYFYWYRQILGQKVEFLVSFYNNEISEKSEIFDDQFSVERPDGSNFTLKIRSTKLEDSAMYFCASCTSYNEQFFGPGTRLTVL.

This chain connects TRBV29-1 to TRBJ2-4; the D is unclear. With 2 bases removed from V and 0 bases from J, the gap between germline ends came to 8 bases. Germline V CDR1 and CDR2: SQVTM, ANQGSEA. The CDR3 extends over 14 amino acids. The CDR3 nucleotides are TGCAGCGTTGAACAGCGACTAGCCAAAAACATTCAGTACTTC. Its translation: CSVEQRLAKNIQYF. The full variable domain, in which reference TRBV29-1 and TRBJ2-4 provide the parts outside the CDR3, is SAVISQKPSRDICQRGTSLTIQCQVDSQVTMMFWYRQQPGQSLTLIATANQGSEATYESGFVIDKFPISRPNLTFSTLTVSNMSPEDSSIYLCSVEQRLAKNIQYFGAGTRLSVL.

This chain links TRBV19 with TRBJ1-2; 9 positions match TRBD1. J gave up 7 bases and V 5 bases, and 8 bases lay outside the gene matches. There are 14 residues in the CDR3. Germline V gene lookup returns CDR1 LNHDA and CDR2 SQIVND (reference sequence). The CDR3 protein is CASSGDRDIGGYTF. The CDR3 bases are TGTGCCAGTAGTGGGGACAGGGATATAGGTGGCTACACCTTC.

This chain connects TRBV25-1 to TRBJ2-5; tentative D call: TRBD1 (6 bases). From germline, CDR1 is MGHDK and CDR2 SYGVNS. CDR3 length: 14 residues. V lost 10 bases, J lost 0 bases, and 15 bases lay in between. CDR3 nucleotides: TGTGCCACTCAGGGGCCTATTCACCAAGAGACCCAGTACTTC. This translates into CATQGPIHQETQYF.

DNA for the CDR3: TGTGCCAGCAGATTGCGGGAGACCCAGTACTTC. Residues: CASRLRETQYF. This sequence joins TRBV7-6 and TRBJ2-5; D not resolved. This CDR3 comprises 11 residues. The germline V gene encodes CDR1 SGHVS and CDR2 FNYEAQ. The V gene lost 6 bases and the J gene lost 5 bases, with 7 bases spanning the gap. The entire variable domain, with the rest obtained from reference TRBV7-6 and TRBJ2-5, is as follows: GAGVSQSPRYKVTKRGQDVALRCDPISGHVSLYWYRQALGQGPEFLTYFNYEAQQDKSGLPNDRFSAERPEGSISTLTIQRTEQRDSAMYRCASRLRETQYFGPGTRLLVL.

The chain recombines TRBV18 with TRBJ1-5; TRBD1 agrees at 10 bases. CDR3 size: 17 residues. Germline-derived CDR1 and CDR2 are KGHSH and LQKENI. The V and J ends lost 6 bases and 2 bases, in that order; junction bases with no gene match: 10. CDR3 in amino acids: CASSPNRGQGGNQPQHF. CDR3 DNA sequence: TGTGCCAGCTCGCCAAATAGAGGACAGGGGGGCAATCAGCCCCAGCATTTT. The whole variable domain, remainder taken from reference TRBV18 and TRBJ1-5, is NAGVMQNPRHLVRRRGQEARLRCSPMKGHSHVYWYRQLPEEGLKFMVYLQKENIIDESGMPKERFSAEFPKEGPSILRIQQVVRGDSAAYFCASSPNRGQGGNQPQHFGDGTRLSIL.

J is TRBJ1-1 and V is TRBV5-1; the match to TRBD1 covers 7 bases. The V gene's germline CDR1 is SGHRS and CDR2 YFSETQ. The CDR3 sequence is 14 residues long. Unmatched junction bases numbered 2, after V lost 1 base and J lost 2 bases. CDR3 loop: CASSLTGANTEAFF. The CDR3 coding sequence is TGCGCCAGCAGCTTGACAGGGGCTAACACTGAAGCTTTCTTT. The whole variable domain, filled in from reference TRBV5-1 and TRBJ1-1, reads KAGVTQTPRYLIKTRGQQVTLSCSPISGHRSVSWYQQTPGQGLQFLFEYFSETQRNKGNFPGRFSGRQFSNSRSEMNVSTLELGDSALYLCASSLTGANTEAFFGQGTRLTVV.

The chain has TRBV7-2 and TRBJ2-5, with 11 nucleotides matching TRBD2. V lost 8 bases, J lost 4 bases, and 6 bases stayed unmatched. The CDR3 is made up of 14 amino acids. CDR1 is SGHTA and CDR2 is FQGNSA in the germline V gene. CDR3 nucleotides: TGTGCCAGCGCCCTAGCGGGGGGCCCAGAGACCCAGTACTTC. Amino acid sequence: CASALAGGPETQYF.

V gene TRBV18 combines with J gene TRBJ2-3, with D perhaps TRBD1 (6 bases). Germline V gene lookup returns CDR1 KGHSH and CDR2 LQKENI. The CDR3 runs 16 residues. Trimming left V 7 bases short and J 0 bases short, with 17 bases between. The CDR3 loop reads CASCPRGAGSTDTQYF. Written as DNA, the CDR3 is TGTGCCAGCTGCCCCAGGGGCGCGGGCAGCACAGATACGCAGTATTTT.

The chain links TRBV5-6 to TRBJ2-7; 8 bases line up with TRBD1. J lost 4 bases, V lost 4 bases, and 7 bases had no gene match. The germline V gene encodes CDR1 SGHDT and CDR2 YYEEEE. The CDR3 spans 14 residues. CDR3 residues: CASSHNDRGYEQYF. CDR3 in DNA: TGTGCCAGCAGCCACAACGACAGGGGATACGAGCAGTACTTC. The complete variable domain, with remaining parts taken from reference TRBV5-6 and TRBJ2-7, reads DAGVTQSPTHLIKTRGQQVTLRCSPKSGHDTVSWYQQALGQGPQFIFQYYEEEERQRGNFPDRFSGHQFPNYSSELNVNALLLGDSALYLCASSHNDRGYEQYFGPGTRLTVT.

The genes are TRBV6-5 and TRBJ1-2; D perhaps matches TRBD1 (5 bases). Germline CDR1 is MNHEY and CDR2 is SVGAGI. V shed 5 bases and J shed 1 base, with 8 bases lying between them. CDR3 size: 13 residues. CDR3 DNA: TGTGCCAGCAGTCGAGACAGTAACTATGGCTACACCTTC. Translated, it gives CASSRDSNYGYTF.

The V gene is TRBV7-9, the J gene TRBJ2-7, with 9 bases identical to TRBD1. Germline V CDR1 and CDR2: SEHNR, FQNEAQ (reference sequence). The trim removed 7 bases at V and 1 base at J, leaving 5 bases unmatched. This CDR3 has 14 residues. The CDR3 DNA follows: TGTGCCAGCACGGGGACAGGGAAGTCCTACGAGCAGTACTTC. This sequence encodes CASTGTGKSYEQYF.

The chain uses TRBV9 and TRBJ2-5; D remains ambiguous. CDR3 length: 15 amino acids. Germline V gene lookup returns CDR1 SGDLS and CDR2 YYNGEE. Trimming removed 0 bases at V and 3 bases at J, with 12 bases between. The CDR3, as DNA: TGTGCCAGCAGCGTAGGGCCAACCAATAAAGAGACCCAGTACTTC. Protein: CASSVGPTNKETQYF.